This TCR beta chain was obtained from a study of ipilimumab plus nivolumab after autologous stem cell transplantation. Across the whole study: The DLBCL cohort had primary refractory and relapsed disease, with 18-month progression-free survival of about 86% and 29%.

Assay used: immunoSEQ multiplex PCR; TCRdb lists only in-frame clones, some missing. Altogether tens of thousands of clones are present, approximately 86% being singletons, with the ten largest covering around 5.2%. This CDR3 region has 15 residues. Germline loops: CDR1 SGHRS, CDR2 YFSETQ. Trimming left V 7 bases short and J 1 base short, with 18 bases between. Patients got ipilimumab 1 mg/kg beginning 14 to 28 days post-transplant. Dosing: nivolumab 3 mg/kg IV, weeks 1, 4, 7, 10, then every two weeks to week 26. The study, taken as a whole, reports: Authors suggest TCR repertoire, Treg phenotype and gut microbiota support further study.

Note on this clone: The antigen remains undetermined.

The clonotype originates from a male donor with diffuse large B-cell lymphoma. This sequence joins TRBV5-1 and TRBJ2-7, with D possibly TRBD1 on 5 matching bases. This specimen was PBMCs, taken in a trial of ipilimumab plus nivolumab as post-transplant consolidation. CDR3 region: CASRTQGVASYEQYF. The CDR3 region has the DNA TGCGCCAGCCGGACCCAAGGGGTTGCGTCCTACGAGCAGTACTTC.